This TCR beta chain was captured by sequencing in a study of blood T cells in healthy people across ages. Study outcomes and limitations: The study found TCR beta diversity correlated strongly with naive T cell percentage.

This clonotype was found many times. The antigen remains undetermined. A second PCR, run for roughly 7 to 11 cycles, used a sample-barcoded 5' primer plus a J-beta primer mix. A template-switch adaptor that had 12 random nucleotides put a tag on each cDNA molecule. A single record per CDR3 protein comes from TCRdb applying MiXCR to the 5' RACE reads. The table records about 1.6 million distinct CDR3 sequences, about 31% of them present only once. The sequence came from a woman aged 25-40 years in good health. Sequencing was carried out using blood.

As DNA, the CDR3 is TGCGCCAGCAGCCAAGGTTTACTAGCGGGGCAATACAATGAGCAGTTCTTC. It yields the protein CASSQGLLAGQYNEQFF. The rearrangement uses TRBV4-1 and TRBJ2-1, with 10 bases identical to TRBD2. Germline V gene sequence: CDR1 MGHRA, CDR2 YSYEKL. Trimming removed 1 base from V and 4 bases from J; junction bases left unmatched: 7. The CDR3 totals 17 residues.